This paragraph covers one T cell receptor beta chain sequence. Gene-specific TRAV and TRBV primers were used for first-strand cDNA, covering alpha and beta chains. It was with a constant-region primer and a V-primer adapter that TCRs were amplified over approximately 20 PCR cycles. TCRdb redid the calling of the reads with MiXCR, one entry per CDR3 protein. Counted here are 17,000 or so distinct CDR3 sequences, approximately 70% occurring once; the ten biggest clones make up approximately 5%. Along with nivolumab and ipilimumab, donors received aspirin, low-dose cyclophosphamide and low-dose radiotherapy. This sample was included in a study of low-dose radiotherapy and immunotherapy resistance in tumors. For the study at large: Starting cycle 1 day 1, oral aspirin 300 mg was given daily for four cycles.

Germline CDR1 reads LNHDA; CDR2 reads SQIVND (reference sequence). Trimming left V 4 bases short and J 5 bases short, with 14 bases between. This CDR3 contains 15 residues. The chain links TRBV19 to TRBJ2-2, with a possible D match to TRBD1 (6 bases). This sequence originates from a human donor with advanced metastatic prostate, ovarian, gallbladder or colorectal cancer (not recorded which). This table probably holds off-target reads from a library built for another chain. The CDR3 DNA reads TGTGCCAGTAGTAGCCTCGACAGGATGACCGGGGAGCTGTTTTTT. As protein: CASSSLDRMTGELFF.